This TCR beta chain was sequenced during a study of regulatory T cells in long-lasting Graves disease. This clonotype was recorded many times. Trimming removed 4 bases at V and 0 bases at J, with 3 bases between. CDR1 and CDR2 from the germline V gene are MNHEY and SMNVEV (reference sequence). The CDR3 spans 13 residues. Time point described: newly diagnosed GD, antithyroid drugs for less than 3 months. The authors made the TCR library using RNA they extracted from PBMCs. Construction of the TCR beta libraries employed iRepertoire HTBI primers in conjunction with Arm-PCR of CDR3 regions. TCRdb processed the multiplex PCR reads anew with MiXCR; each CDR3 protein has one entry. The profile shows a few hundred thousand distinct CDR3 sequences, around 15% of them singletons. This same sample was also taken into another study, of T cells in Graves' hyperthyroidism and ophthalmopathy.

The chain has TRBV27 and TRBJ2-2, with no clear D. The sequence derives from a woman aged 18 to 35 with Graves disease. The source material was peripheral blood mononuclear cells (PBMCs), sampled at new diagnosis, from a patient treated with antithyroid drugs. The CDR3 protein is CASSSTNTGELFF. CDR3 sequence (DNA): TGTGCCAGCAGTTCAACGAACACCGGGGAGCTGTTTTTT.